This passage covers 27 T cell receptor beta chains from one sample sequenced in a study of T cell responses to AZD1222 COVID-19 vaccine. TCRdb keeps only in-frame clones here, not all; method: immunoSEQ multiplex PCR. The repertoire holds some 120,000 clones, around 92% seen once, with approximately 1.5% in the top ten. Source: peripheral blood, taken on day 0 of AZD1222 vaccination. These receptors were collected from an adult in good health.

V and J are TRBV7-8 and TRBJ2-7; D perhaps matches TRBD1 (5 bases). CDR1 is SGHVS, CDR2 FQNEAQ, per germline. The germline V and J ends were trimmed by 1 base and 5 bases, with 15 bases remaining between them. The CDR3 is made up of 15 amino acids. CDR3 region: CASSLGGAIGNEQYF. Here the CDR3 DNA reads TGTGCCAGCAGCTTAGGGGGCGCGATAGGGAACGAGCAGTACTTC. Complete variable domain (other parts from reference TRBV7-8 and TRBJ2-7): GAGVSQSPRYKVAKRGQDVALRCDPISGHVSLFWYQQALGQGPEFLTYFQNEAQLDKSGLPSDRFFAERPEGSVSTLKIQRTQQEDSAVYLCASSLGGAIGNEQYFGPGTRLTVT.

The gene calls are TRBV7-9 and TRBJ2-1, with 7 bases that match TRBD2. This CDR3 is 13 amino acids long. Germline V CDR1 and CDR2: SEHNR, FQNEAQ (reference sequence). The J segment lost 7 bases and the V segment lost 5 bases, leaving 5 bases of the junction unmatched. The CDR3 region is CASSAGARNEQFF. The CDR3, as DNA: TGTGCCAGCAGCGCGGGAGCGAGGAATGAGCAGTTCTTC.

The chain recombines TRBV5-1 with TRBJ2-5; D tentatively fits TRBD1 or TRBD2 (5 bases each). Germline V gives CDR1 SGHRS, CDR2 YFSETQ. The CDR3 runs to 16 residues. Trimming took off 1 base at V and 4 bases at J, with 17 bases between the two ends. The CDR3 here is CASSLNPDLGGETQYF. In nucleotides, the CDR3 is TGCGCCAGCAGCTTGAACCCCGACCTTGGGGGAGAGACCCAGTACTTC.

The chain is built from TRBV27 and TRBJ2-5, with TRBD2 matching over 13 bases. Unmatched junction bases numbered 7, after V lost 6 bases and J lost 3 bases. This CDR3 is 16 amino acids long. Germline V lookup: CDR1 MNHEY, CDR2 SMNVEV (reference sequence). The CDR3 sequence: CASSQTSGGQKETQYF. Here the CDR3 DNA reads TGTGCCAGCAGCCAGACTAGCGGGGGGCAAAAAGAGACCCAGTACTTC.

The CDR3 is CASSARTGALNQPQHF. CDR3 nucleotide sequence: TGTGCCAGCAGTGCCAGGACAGGGGCCCTCAATCAGCCCCAGCATTTT. The chain is built from TRBV28 and TRBJ1-5, with TRBD1 matching 9 bases. Germline V gene lookup returns CDR1 MDHEN and CDR2 SYDVKM. The V gene end was trimmed by 5 bases and the J gene end by 3 bases; junction bases not matched to a gene: 8. CDR3 length: 16 amino acids. Based on the CDR3 plus reference TRBV28 and TRBJ1-5, the full variable domain is DVKVTQSSRYLVKRTGEKVFLECVQDMDHENMFWYRQDPGLGLRLIYFSYDVKMKEKGDIPEGYSVSREKKERFSLILESASTNQTSMYLCASSARTGALNQPQHFGDGTRLSIL.

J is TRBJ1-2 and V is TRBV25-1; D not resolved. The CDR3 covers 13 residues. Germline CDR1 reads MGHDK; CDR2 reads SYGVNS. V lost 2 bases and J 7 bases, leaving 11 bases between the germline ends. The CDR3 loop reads CASSEGIMSGYTF. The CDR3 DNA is TGTGCCAGCAGTGAAGGGATTATGAGTGGCTACACCTTC.

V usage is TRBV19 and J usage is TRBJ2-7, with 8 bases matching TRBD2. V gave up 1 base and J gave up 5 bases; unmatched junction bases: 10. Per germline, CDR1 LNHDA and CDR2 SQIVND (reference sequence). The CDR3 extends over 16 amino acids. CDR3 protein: CASSIGVGREEDEQYF. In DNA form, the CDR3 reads TGTGCCAGTAGTATAGGGGTAGGGCGGGAGGAGGACGAGCAGTACTTC.

The CDR3 region has the DNA TGCGCCAGCAGCCCCGAGGGGCAGAACACAGATACGCAGTATTTT. Its translation is CASSPEGQNTDTQYF. The chain joins TRBV5-1 to TRBJ2-3, with D perhaps being TRBD1 or TRBD2 (5 bases each). Trimming took off 4 bases at V and 2 bases at J, with 14 bases between the two ends. This CDR3 has 15 amino acids. Germline V gene data show CDR1 as SGHRS and CDR2 as YFSETQ.

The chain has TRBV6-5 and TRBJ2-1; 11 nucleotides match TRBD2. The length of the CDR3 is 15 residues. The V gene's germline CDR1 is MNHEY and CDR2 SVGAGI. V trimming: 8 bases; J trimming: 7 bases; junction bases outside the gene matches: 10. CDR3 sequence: CASGAGTSGLNEQFF. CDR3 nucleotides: TGTGCCAGCGGAGCCGGGACTAGCGGTCTTAATGAGCAGTTCTTC.

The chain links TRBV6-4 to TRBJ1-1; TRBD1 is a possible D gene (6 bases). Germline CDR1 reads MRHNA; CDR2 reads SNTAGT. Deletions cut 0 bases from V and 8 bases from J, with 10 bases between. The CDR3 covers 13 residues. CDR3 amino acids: CASSDSLGTEAFF. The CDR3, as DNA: TGTGCCAGCAGTGACTCCTTAGGGACAGAAGCTTTCTTT.

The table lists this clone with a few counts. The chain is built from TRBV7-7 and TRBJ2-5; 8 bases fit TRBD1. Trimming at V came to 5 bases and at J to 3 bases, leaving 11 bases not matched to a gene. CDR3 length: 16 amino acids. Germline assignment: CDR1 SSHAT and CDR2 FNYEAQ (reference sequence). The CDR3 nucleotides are TGTGCCAGCAGCCCCCAGGGACAGGAGAGTAAAGAGACCCAGTACTTC. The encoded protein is CASSPQGQESKETQYF.

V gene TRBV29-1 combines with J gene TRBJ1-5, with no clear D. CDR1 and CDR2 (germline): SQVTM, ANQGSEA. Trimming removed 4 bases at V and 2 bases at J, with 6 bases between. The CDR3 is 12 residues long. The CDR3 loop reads CSVVFGNQPQHF. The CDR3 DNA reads TGCAGCGTTGTCTTTGGCAATCAGCCCCAGCATTTT. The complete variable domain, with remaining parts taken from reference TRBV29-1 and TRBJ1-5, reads SAVISQKPSRDICQRGTSLTIQCQVDSQVTMMFWYRQQPGQSLTLIATANQGSEATYESGFVIDKFPISRPNLTFSTLTVSNMSPEDSSIYLCSVVFGNQPQHFGDGTRLSIL.

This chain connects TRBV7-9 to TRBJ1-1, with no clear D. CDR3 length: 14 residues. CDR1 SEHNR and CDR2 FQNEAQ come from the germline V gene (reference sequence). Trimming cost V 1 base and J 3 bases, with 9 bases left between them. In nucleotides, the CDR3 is TGTGCCAGCAGCTTAGGACTAAGGTACACTGAAGCTTTCTTT. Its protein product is CASSLGLRYTEAFF. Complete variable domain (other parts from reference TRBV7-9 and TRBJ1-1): DTGVSQNPRHKITKRGQNVTFRCDPISEHNRLYWYRQTLGQGPEFLTYFQNEAQLEKSRLLSDRFSAERPKGSFSTLEIQRTEQGDSAMYLCASSLGLRYTEAFFGQGTRLTVV.

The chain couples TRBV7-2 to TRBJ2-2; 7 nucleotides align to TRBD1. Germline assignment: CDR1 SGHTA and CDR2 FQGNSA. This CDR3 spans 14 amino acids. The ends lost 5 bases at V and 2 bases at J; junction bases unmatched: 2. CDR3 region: CASSHRGNTGELFF. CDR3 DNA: TGTGCCAGCAGCCACAGGGGAAACACCGGGGAGCTGTTTTTT. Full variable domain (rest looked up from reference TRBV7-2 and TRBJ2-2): GAGVSQSPSNKVTEKGKDVELRCDPISGHTALYWYRQSLGQGLEFLIYFQGNSAPDKSGLPSDRFSAERTGGSVSTLTIQRTQQEDSAVYLCASSHRGNTGELFFGEGSRLTVL.

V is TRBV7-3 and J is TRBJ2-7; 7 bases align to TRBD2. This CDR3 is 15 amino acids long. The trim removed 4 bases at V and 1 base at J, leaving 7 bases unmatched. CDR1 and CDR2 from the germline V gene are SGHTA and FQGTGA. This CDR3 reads CASSSQSGMSYEQYF. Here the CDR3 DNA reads TGTGCCAGCAGCTCTCAAAGCGGGATGTCCTACGAGCAGTACTTC.

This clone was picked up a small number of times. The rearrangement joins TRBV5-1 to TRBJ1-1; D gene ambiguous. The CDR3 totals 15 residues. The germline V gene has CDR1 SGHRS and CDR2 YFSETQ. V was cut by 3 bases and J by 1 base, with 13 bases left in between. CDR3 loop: CASSWTGPSNTEAFF. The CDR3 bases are TGCGCCAGCAGCTGGACTGGTCCTTCGAACACTGAAGCTTTCTTT.

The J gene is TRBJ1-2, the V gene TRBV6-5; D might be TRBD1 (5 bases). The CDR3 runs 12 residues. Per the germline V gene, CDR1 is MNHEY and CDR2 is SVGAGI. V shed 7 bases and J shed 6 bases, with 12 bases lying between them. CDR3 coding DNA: TGTGCCAGCACTAACGGGGGGGATGGCTACACCTTC. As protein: CASTNGGDGYTF.

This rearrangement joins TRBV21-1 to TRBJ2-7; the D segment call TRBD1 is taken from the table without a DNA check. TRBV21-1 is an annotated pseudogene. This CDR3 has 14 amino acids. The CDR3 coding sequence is TGTGCCAGCAGCAATTCTCAGGGCTCCTACGAGCAGTACTTC. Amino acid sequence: CASSNSQGSYEQYF.

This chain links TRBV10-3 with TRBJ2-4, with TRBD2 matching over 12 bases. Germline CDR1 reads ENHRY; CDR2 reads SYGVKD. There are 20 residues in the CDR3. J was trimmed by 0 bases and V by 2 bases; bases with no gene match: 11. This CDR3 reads CAISEPIRTSGMEAKNIQYF. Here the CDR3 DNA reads TGTGCCATCAGTGAGCCAATTAGGACTAGCGGGATGGAAGCCAAAAACATTCAGTACTTC.

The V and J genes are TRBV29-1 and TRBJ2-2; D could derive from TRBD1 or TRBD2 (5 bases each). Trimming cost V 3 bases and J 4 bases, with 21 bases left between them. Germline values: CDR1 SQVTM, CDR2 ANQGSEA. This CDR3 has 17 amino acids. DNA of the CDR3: TGCAGCGTTGACACCGCCACAGGCAATGGGGGCACCGGGGAGCTGTTTTTT. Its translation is CSVDTATGNGGTGELFF.

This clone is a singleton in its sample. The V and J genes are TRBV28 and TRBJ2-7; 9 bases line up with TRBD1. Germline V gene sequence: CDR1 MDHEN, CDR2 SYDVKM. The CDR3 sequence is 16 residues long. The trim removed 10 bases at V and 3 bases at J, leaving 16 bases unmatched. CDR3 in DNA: TGTGCCACAGCTGGGCCGGGACAGGGAGTCGGCTACGAGCAGTACTTC. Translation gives CATAGPGQGVGYEQYF.

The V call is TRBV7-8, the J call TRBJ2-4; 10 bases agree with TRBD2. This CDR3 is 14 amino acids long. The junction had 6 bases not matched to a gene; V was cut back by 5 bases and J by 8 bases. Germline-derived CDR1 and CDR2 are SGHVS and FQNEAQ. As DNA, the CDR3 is TGTGCCAGCAGCGCTAGCGGGAGCGAAGACATTCAGTACTTC. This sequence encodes CASSASGSEDIQYF.

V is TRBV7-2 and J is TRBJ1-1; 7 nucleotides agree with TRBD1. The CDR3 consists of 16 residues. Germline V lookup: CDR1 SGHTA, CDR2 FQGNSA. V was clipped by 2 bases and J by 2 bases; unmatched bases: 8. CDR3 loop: CASSLRPSGGNTEAFF. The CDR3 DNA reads TGTGCCAGCAGCTTACGGCCGTCAGGGGGTAACACTGAAGCTTTCTTT.

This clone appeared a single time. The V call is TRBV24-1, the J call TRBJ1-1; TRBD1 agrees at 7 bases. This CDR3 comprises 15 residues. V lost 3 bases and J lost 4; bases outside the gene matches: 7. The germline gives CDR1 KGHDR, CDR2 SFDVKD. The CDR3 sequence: CATSDSRQGTTEAFF. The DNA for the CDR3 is TGTGCCACCAGTGATAGTAGACAGGGTACCACTGAAGCTTTCTTT.

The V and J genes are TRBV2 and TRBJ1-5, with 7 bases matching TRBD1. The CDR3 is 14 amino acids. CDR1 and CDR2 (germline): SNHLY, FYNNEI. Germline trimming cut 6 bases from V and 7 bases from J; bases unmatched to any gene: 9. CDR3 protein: CASSPRDSWQPQHF. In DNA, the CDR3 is TGTGCCAGCAGCCCCCGGGACAGCTGGCAGCCCCAGCATTTT.

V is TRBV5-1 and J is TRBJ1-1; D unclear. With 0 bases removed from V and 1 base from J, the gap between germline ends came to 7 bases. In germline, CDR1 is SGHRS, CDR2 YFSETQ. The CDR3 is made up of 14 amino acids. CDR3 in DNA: TGCGCCAGCAGCTTGGCCGGTCCGAACACTGAAGCTTTCTTT. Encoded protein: CASSLAGPNTEAFF.

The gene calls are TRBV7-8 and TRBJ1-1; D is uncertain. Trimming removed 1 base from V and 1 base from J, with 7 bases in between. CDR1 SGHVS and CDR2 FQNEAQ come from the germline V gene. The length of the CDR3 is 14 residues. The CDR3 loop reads CASSLVGRNTEAFF. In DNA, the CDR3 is TGTGCCAGCAGCTTAGTGGGGAGGAACACTGAAGCTTTCTTT.